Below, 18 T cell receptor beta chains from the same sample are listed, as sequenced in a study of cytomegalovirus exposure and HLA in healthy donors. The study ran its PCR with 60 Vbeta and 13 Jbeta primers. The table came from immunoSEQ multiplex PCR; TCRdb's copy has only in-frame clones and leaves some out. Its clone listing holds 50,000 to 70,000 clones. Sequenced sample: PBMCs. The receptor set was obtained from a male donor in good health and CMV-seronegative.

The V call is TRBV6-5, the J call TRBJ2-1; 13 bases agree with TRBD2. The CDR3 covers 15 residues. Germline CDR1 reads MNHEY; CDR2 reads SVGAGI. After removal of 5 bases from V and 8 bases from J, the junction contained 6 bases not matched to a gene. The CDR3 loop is CASSTGLAGADEQFF. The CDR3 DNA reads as TGTGCCAGCAGTACTGGACTAGCGGGAGCGGATGAGCAGTTCTTC.

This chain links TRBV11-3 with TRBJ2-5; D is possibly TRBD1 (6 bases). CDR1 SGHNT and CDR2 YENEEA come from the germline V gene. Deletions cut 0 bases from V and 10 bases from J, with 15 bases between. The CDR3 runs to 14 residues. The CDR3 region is CASSLDGGAKNQYF. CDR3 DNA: TGTGCCAGCAGCTTAGATGGGGGCGCAAAGAACCAGTACTTC.

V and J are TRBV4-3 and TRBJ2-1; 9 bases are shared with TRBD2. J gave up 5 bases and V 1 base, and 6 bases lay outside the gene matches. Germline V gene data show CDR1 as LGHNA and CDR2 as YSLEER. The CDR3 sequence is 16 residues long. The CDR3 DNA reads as TGCGCCAGCAGCCAAGGAATAGGCGGGAGGGACAATGAGCAGTTCTTC. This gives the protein CASSQGIGGRDNEQFF.

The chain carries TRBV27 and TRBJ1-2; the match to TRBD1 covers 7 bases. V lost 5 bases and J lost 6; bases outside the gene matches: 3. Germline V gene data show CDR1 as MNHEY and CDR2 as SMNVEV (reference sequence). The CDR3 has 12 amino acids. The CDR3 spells CASSDREHGYTF. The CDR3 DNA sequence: TGTGCCAGCAGTGACAGGGAGCATGGCTACACCTTC.

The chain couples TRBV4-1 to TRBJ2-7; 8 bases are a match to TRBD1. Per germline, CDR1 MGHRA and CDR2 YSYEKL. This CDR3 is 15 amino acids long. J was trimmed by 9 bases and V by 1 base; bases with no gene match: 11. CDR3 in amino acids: CASSQGGTGLGVQYF. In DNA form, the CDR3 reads TGCGCCAGCAGCCAAGGTGGGACAGGCTTGGGTGTGCAGTACTTC.

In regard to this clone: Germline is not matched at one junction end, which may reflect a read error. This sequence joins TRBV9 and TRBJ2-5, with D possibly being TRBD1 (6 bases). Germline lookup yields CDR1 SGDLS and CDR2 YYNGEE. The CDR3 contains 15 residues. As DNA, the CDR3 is TGTGCCAGCAGCGCACAGGGACCGGGGCAAGTGACCCAGTACTTC. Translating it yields CASSAQGPGQVTQYF.

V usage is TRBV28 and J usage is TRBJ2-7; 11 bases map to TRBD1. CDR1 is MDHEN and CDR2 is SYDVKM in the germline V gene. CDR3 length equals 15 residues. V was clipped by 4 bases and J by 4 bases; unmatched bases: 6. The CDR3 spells CASSSPGQGEYEQYF. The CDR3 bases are TGTGCCAGCAGTTCGCCGGGACAGGGGGAATACGAGCAGTACTTC.

CDR3 sequence reads: CASLRGAWNTEAFF. CDR3 sequence (DNA): TGTGCCAGCCTAAGGGGCGCTTGGAACACTGAAGCTTTCTTT. The gene calls are TRBV19 and TRBJ1-1, with D perhaps TRBD1 (5 bases). Germline lookup yields CDR1 LNHDA and CDR2 SQIVND (reference sequence). V lost 9 bases to trimming and J lost 1 base, with 15 bases between them. There are 14 residues in the CDR3.

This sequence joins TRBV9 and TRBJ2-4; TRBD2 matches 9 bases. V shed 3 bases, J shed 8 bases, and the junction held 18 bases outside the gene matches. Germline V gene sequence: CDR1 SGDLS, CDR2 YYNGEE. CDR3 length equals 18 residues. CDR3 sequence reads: CASSENPFSGGNPDIQYF. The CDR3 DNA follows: TGTGCCAGCAGCGAAAACCCATTCAGCGGGGGGAACCCAGACATTCAGTACTTC.

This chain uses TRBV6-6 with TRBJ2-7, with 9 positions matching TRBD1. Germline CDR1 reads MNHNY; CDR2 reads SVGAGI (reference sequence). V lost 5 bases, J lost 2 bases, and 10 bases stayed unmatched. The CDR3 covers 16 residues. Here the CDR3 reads CASSPTGGHLAYEQYF. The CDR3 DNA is TGTGCCAGCAGTCCCACAGGGGGCCACCTCGCCTACGAGCAGTACTTC.

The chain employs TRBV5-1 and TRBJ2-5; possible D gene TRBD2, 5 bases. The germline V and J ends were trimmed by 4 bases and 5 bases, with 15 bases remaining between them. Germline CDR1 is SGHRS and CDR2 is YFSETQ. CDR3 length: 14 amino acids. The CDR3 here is CASSEGTSEETQYF. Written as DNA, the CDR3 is TGCGCCAGCAGCGAAGGAACTAGTGAGGAGACCCAGTACTTC. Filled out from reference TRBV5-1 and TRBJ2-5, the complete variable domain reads KAGVTQTPRYLIKTRGQQVTLSCSPISGHRSVSWYQQTPGQGLQFLFEYFSETQRNKGNFPGRFSGRQFSNSRSEMNVSTLELGDSALYLCASSEGTSEETQYFGPGTRLLVL.

The CDR3, as DNA: TGTGCCAGCAGCCAAAATCCCGGACTAGCGGGAACTTCCGCCTACGAGCAGTACTTC. Translated: CASSQNPGLAGTSAYEQYF. This rearrangement joins TRBV4-2 to TRBJ2-7; 12 bases are shared with TRBD2. The germline gives CDR1 LGHNA, CDR2 YNFKEQ. The CDR3 consists of 19 residues. Unmatched junction bases numbered 13, after V lost 2 bases and J lost 2 bases.

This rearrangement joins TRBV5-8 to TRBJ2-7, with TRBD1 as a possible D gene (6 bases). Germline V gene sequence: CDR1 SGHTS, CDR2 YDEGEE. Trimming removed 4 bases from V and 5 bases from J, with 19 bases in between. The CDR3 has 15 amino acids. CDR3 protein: CASSPLNREGDEQYF. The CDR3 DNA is TGTGCCAGCAGCCCCCTTAACAGGGAAGGGGACGAGCAGTACTTC.

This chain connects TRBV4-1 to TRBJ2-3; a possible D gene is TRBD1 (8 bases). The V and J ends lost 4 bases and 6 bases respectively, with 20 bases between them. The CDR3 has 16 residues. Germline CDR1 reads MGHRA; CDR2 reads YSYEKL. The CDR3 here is CASSLGQGGGVDTQYF. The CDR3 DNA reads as TGCGCCAGCAGCCTCGGACAGGGCGGGGGAGTGGATACGCAGTATTTT.

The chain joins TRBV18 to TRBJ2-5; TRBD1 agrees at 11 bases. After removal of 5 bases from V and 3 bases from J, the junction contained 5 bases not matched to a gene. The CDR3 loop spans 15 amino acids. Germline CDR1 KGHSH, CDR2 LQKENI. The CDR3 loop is CASSARTGGEETQYF. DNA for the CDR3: TGTGCCAGCTCAGCTAGGACAGGGGGCGAAGAGACCCAGTACTTC.

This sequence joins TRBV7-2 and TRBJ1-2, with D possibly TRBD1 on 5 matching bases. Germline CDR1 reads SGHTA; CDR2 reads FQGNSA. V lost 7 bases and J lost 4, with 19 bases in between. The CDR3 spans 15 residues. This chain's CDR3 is CASIATEGGGYGYTF. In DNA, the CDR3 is TGTGCCAGCATCGCGACGGAGGGTGGGGGCTATGGCTACACCTTC.

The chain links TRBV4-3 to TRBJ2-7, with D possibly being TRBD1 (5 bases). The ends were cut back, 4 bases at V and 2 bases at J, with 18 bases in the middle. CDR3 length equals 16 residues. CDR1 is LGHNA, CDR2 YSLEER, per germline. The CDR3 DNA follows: TGCGCCAGCAGCCCGTCTGTCCAGGGATTTGCCTACGAGCAGTACTTC. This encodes CASSPSVQGFAYEQYF.

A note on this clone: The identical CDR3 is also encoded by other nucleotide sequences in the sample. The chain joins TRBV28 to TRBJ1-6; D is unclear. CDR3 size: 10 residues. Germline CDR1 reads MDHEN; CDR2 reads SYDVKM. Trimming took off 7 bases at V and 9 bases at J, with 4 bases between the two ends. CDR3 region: CASNGSPLHF. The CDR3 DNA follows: TGTGCCAGCAACGGTTCACCCCTCCACTTT.